Each of the 32 T cell receptor beta chains below was sequenced from the same sample in a study of blood T cell repertoires in COVID-19. Using immunoSEQ multiplex PCR, the repertoire was profiled, and TCRdb retains in-frame clones only, with some absent. This table has 230,000 or so clones, roughly 80% appearing once. The sequenced sample was peripheral blood. These TCRs come from a human donor in a cohort sampled during active COVID-19.

The gene calls are TRBV7-2 and TRBJ1-2, with D uncertain. The V and J ends lost 0 bases and 8 bases respectively, with 7 bases between them. CDR1 is SGHTA, CDR2 FQGNSA, per germline. CDR3 size: 12 residues. The CDR3: CASSLAAVGYTF. The CDR3 DNA follows: TGTGCCAGCAGCTTAGCGGCAGTCGGCTACACCTTC.

The chain recombines TRBV5-1 with TRBJ2-4; D possibly corresponds to TRBD1 (5 bases). CDR1 is SGHRS, CDR2 YFSETQ, per germline. This CDR3 has 17 amino acids. The V and J ends lost 4 bases and 1 base respectively, with 18 bases between them. CDR3 coding DNA: TGCGCCAGCAGCGCCCCTCTCCAGGGTTGGGCCAAAAACATTCAGTACTTC. This translates into CASSAPLQGWAKNIQYF. The complete variable domain, with remaining parts taken from reference TRBV5-1 and TRBJ2-4, reads KAGVTQTPRYLIKTRGQQVTLSCSPISGHRSVSWYQQTPGQGLQFLFEYFSETQRNKGNFPGRFSGRQFSNSRSEMNVSTLELGDSALYLCASSAPLQGWAKNIQYFGAGTRLSVL.

This clone showed up just once. This sequence joins TRBV19 and TRBJ1-2; tentatively, D is TRBD1 (6 bases). Trimming removed 5 bases from V and 11 bases from J, with 15 bases in between. The germline gives CDR1 LNHDA, CDR2 SQIVND (reference sequence). The length of the CDR3 is 12 residues. The CDR3 is CASSPRQERYTF. CDR3 DNA sequence: TGTGCCAGTAGTCCTCGACAGGAGAGGTACACCTTC.

This chain uses TRBV5-1 with TRBJ2-3, with 8 positions matching TRBD2. The CDR3 loop spans 15 amino acids. Germline V lookup: CDR1 SGHRS, CDR2 YFSETQ. Trimming took 5 bases from V and 0 from J; bases not matched to a gene: 5. Here the CDR3 DNA reads TGCGCCAGCAGACTGCGGACTAGCAGCACAGATACGCAGTATTTT. This sequence encodes CASRLRTSSTDTQYF. Based on the CDR3 plus reference TRBV5-1 and TRBJ2-3, the full variable domain is KAGVTQTPRYLIKTRGQQVTLSCSPISGHRSVSWYQQTPGQGLQFLFEYFSETQRNKGNFPGRFSGRQFSNSRSEMNVSTLELGDSALYLCASRLRTSSTDTQYFGPGTRLTVL.

The J gene is TRBJ2-1, the V gene TRBV24-1, with 10 bases aligning to TRBD1. Germline values: CDR1 KGHDR, CDR2 SFDVKD. J was trimmed by 0 bases and V by 3 bases; bases with no gene match: 7. The CDR3 runs 18 residues. In nucleotides, the CDR3 is TGTGCCACCAGTGATAATTGGGGACAGGGGATCTCCTACAATGAGCAGTTCTTC. It codes for CATSDNWGQGISYNEQFF.

The chain has TRBV29-1 and TRBJ1-1; perhaps TRBD1 as D (5 bases). V was trimmed by 5 bases and J by 5 bases, leaving 15 bases between them. This CDR3 has 13 residues. Germline V gives CDR1 SQVTM, CDR2 ANQGSEA. The CDR3 DNA is TGCAGCGTTTACAAGGGGCTAGGAACTGAAGCTTTCTTT. It yields the protein CSVYKGLGTEAFF. Combining the CDR3 with reference TRBV29-1 and TRBJ1-1 gives the whole variable domain SAVISQKPSRDICQRGTSLTIQCQVDSQVTMMFWYRQQPGQSLTLIATANQGSEATYESGFVIDKFPISRPNLTFSTLTVSNMSPEDSSIYLCSVYKGLGTEAFFGQGTRLTVV.

The J gene is TRBJ1-5, the V gene TRBV28; a weak D match, TRBD1 (5 bases). The CDR3 covers 14 residues. Deletions cut 5 bases from V and 0 bases from J, with 8 bases between. The germline gives CDR1 MDHEN, CDR2 SYDVKM. CDR3 nucleotides: TGTGCCAGCAGTGTGGACATTAGCAATCAGCCCCAGCATTTT. Its protein is CASSVDISNQPQHF. The full variable domain, completed using reference TRBV28 and TRBJ1-5, is DVKVTQSSRYLVKRTGEKVFLECVQDMDHENMFWYRQDPGLGLRLIYFSYDVKMKEKGDIPEGYSVSREKKERFSLILESASTNQTSMYLCASSVDISNQPQHFGDGTRLSIL.

The chain couples TRBV25-1 to TRBJ1-1; the D gene is possibly TRBD1 (5 bases). The germline V gene has CDR1 MGHDK and CDR2 SYGVNS. Trimming cost V 5 bases and J 9 bases, with 10 bases left between them. The CDR3 is 11 residues long. The CDR3 reads CASSRAGQAFF. For the CDR3, the DNA is TGTGCCAGCAGTCGGGCAGGGCAAGCTTTCTTT.

This clone has a single count. The V gene is TRBV5-4, the J gene TRBJ2-4; no clear D. Per the germline V gene, CDR1 is SGHNT and CDR2 is YYREEE (reference sequence). The V gene lost 2 bases and the J gene lost 7 bases, with 13 bases spanning the gap. The CDR3 is 14 residues long. The CDR3, as DNA: TGTGCCAGCAGCTTAGGAGCGACGGAGAACATTCAGTACTTC. It yields the protein CASSLGATENIQYF.

The chain recombines TRBV15 with TRBJ2-1; 8 bases align to TRBD2. Germline CDR1 is LNHNV and CDR2 is YYDKDF (reference sequence). This CDR3 comprises 14 residues. After removal of 3 bases from V and 6 bases from J, the junction contained 4 bases not matched to a gene. The CDR3 here is CATSSYGTSNEQFF. The CDR3 DNA sequence: TGTGCCACCAGCAGCTACGGGACTAGCAATGAGCAGTTCTTC.

This clone was detected ten times or more. This chain connects TRBV27 to TRBJ2-7; TRBD1 matches 9 bases. The CDR3 contains 15 residues. The J segment lost 2 bases and the V segment lost 5 bases, leaving 7 bases of the junction unmatched. Per the germline V gene, CDR1 is MNHEY and CDR2 is SMNVEV (reference sequence). CDR3 loop: CASSATGGSPYEQYF. DNA of the CDR3: TGTGCCAGCAGTGCAACAGGGGGCTCCCCCTACGAGCAGTACTTC.

The chain is built from TRBV19 and TRBJ1-1, with D uncertain. Germline CDR1 LNHDA, CDR2 SQIVND (reference sequence). This CDR3 region has 14 residues. V was pared by 6 bases and J by 6 bases, with 17 bases between. The CDR3 sequence is CASSNNRDIPEAFF. CDR3 nucleotide sequence: TGTGCCAGTAGCAACAACCGCGACATACCTGAAGCTTTCTTT. The full variable domain, in which reference TRBV19 and TRBJ1-1 provide the parts outside the CDR3, is DGGITQSPKYLFRKEGQNVTLSCEQNLNHDAMYWYRQDPGQGLRLIYYSQIVNDFQKGDIAEGYSVSREKKESFPLTVTSAQKNPTAFYLCASSNNRDIPEAFFGQGTRLTVV.

The chain combines TRBV15 with TRBJ1-1, with 9 bases aligning to TRBD1. This CDR3 comprises 16 residues. Germline V lookup: CDR1 LNHNV, CDR2 YYDKDF (reference sequence). V dropped 2 bases and J dropped 0; count of bases not matched to a gene: 4. CDR3 sequence: CATSRPDRGMNTEAFF. Here the CDR3 DNA reads TGTGCCACCAGCAGACCGGACAGGGGAATGAACACTGAAGCTTTCTTT.

The DNA of the CDR3 is TGTGCCAGTGGGGAAATAGGACAGGGAGGTTCACCCCTCCACTTT. It specifies CASGEIGQGGSPLHF. This rearrangement joins TRBV28 to TRBJ1-6; 8 bases are shared with TRBD1. After removal of 9 bases from V and 9 bases from J, the junction contained 13 bases not matched to a gene. The CDR3 loop spans 15 amino acids. Germline-derived CDR1 and CDR2 are MDHEN and SYDVKM. Based on the CDR3 plus reference TRBV28 and TRBJ1-6, the full variable domain is DVKVTQSSRYLVKRTGEKVFLECVQDMDHENMFWYRQDPGLGLRLIYFSYDVKMKEKGDIPEGYSVSREKKERFSLILESASTNQTSMYLCASGEIGQGGSPLHFGNGTRLTVT.

This chain joins TRBV7-6 and TRBJ2-1, with TRBD2 as a possible D gene (6 bases). This CDR3 region has 17 residues. Germline CDR1 SGHVS, CDR2 FNYEAQ. Trimming pared 1 base from V and 4 bases from J, leaving 17 bases between. CDR3 protein: CASSLVGGSFVYNEQFF. CDR3 in DNA: TGTGCCAGCAGCTTAGTCGGGGGTTCTTTTGTATACAATGAGCAGTTCTTC.

V gene TRBV5-4 combines with J gene TRBJ1-2; the match to TRBD1 covers 8 bases. The CDR3 is made up of 14 amino acids. Trimming cost V 4 bases and J 4 bases; bases outside gene matches: 6. Per germline, CDR1 SGHNT and CDR2 YYREEE (reference sequence). The CDR3 protein is CASSQGQASYGYTF. The CDR3 region has the DNA TGTGCCAGCAGCCAGGGACAGGCTTCCTATGGCTACACCTTC.

The chain uses TRBV7-2 and TRBJ2-7; 7 bases agree with TRBD1. J gave up 6 bases and V 0 bases, and 2 bases lay outside the gene matches. Germline CDR1 and CDR2: SGHTA and FQGNSA. The CDR3 covers 13 residues. CDR3 DNA sequence: TGTGCCAGCAGCTTAGCCTCAGGGGGCGAGCAGTACTTC. Encoded protein: CASSLASGGEQYF. Supplemented by reference TRBV7-2 and TRBJ2-7, the full variable domain reads GAGVSQSPSNKVTEKGKDVELRCDPISGHTALYWYRQSLGQGLEFLIYFQGNSAPDKSGLPSDRFSAERTGGSVSTLTIQRTQQEDSAVYLCASSLASGGEQYFGPGTRLTVT.

The V call is TRBV9, the J call TRBJ1-4; 10 bases align to TRBD1. The CDR3 contains 15 residues. Germline V gene sequence: CDR1 SGDLS, CDR2 YYNGEE. With V trimmed by 4 bases and J by 8 bases, 8 bases remained unmatched. The CDR3 DNA follows: TGTGCCAGCAGCCCTCGACAGGGGGCTGGGGAAAAACTGTTTTTT. It yields the protein CASSPRQGAGEKLFF.

V and J are TRBV5-4 and TRBJ2-7, with 14 bases aligning to TRBD2. This CDR3 spans 15 amino acids. Germline V gene lookup returns CDR1 SGHNT and CDR2 YYREEE (reference sequence). The ends lost 3 bases at V and 5 bases at J; junction bases unmatched: 4. CDR3 sequence reads: CASSSTSGRANEQYF. The CDR3 DNA reads TGTGCCAGCAGCTCGACTAGCGGGAGGGCTAACGAGCAGTACTTC.

The chain is built from TRBV6-6 and TRBJ1-2; D is uncertain. Trimming stripped 1 base from V and 6 bases from J, with 9 bases between. From germline, CDR1 is MNHNY and CDR2 SVGAGI (reference sequence). This CDR3 comprises 13 residues. In DNA form, the CDR3 reads TGTGCCAGCAGTTACTGGCGCGGGGATGGCTACACCTTC. Translated, it gives CASSYWRGDGYTF.

Only one count was recorded for this clone. This chain joins TRBV27 and TRBJ2-3; D is undetermined. Germline V CDR1 and CDR2: MNHEY, SMNVEV (reference sequence). V lost 5 bases to trimming and J lost 0 bases, with 9 bases between them. The CDR3 extends over 14 amino acids. CDR3 DNA: TGTGCCAGCAGTATCACGGAGAGCACAGATACGCAGTATTTT. As protein: CASSITESTDTQYF.

The chain links TRBV4-3 to TRBJ2-2; possible D gene TRBD2, 5 bases. This CDR3 is built from 16 residues. Looked up from germline, CDR1 is LGHNA and CDR2 is YSLEER. With 1 base removed from V and 1 base from J, the gap between germline ends came to 10 bases. The CDR3 DNA reads as TGCGCCAGCAGCCAAGGGAAGAGGGTGAACACCGGGGAGCTGTTTTTT. It codes for CASSQGKRVNTGELFF.

The chain couples TRBV6-5 to TRBJ2-7; D is undetermined. The ends were cut back, 2 bases at V and 0 bases at J, with 11 bases in the middle. CDR1 is MNHEY, CDR2 SVGAGI, per germline. The CDR3 runs to 15 residues. DNA for the CDR3: TGTGCCAGCAGTTACGGCAGGAAGATCTCCTACGAGCAGTACTTC. Translating gives CASSYGRKISYEQYF.

The V gene is TRBV6-2 or TRBV6-3, the J gene TRBJ1-5; no clear D. The germline V gene has CDR1 MNHEY and CDR2 SVGEGT. V was shortened by 2 bases and J by 1 base, with 9 bases between the two germline ends. The CDR3 runs 15 residues. CDR3 bases: TGTGCCAGCAGTTACCCGGACTTAAGCAATCAGCCCCAGCATTTT. As protein: CASSYPDLSNQPQHF.

The rearrangement uses TRBV27 and TRBJ1-1; 8 bases align to TRBD1. This CDR3 contains 15 residues. V dropped 3 bases and J dropped 3; count of bases not matched to a gene: 6. Germline values: CDR1 MNHEY, CDR2 SMNVEV (reference sequence). The CDR3 DNA is TGTGCCAGCAGTTTTGGGAGACAGGGGTACACTGAAGCTTTCTTT. Residues: CASSFGRQGYTEAFF.

The J gene is TRBJ1-3, the V gene TRBV5-6; weak D call: TRBD1 (5 bases). CDR1 and CDR2 (germline): SGHDT, YYEEEE. Trimming removed 2 bases from V and 0 bases from J, with 12 bases in between. The CDR3 has 16 residues. CDR3 bases: TGTGCCAGCAGCTTTATAGGGGTCGACTCTGGAAACACCATATATTTT. This codes for CASSFIGVDSGNTIYF.

In this sample, this clone turned up a few times. J is TRBJ1-1 and V is TRBV2, with D perhaps matching TRBD1 (6 bases). CDR1 is SNHLY and CDR2 is FYNNEI in the germline V gene. The CDR3 extends over 12 amino acids. V was shortened by 7 bases and J by 6 bases, with 12 bases between the two germline ends. This CDR3 reads CASIGGLSEAFF. CDR3 sequence (DNA): TGTGCCAGCATCGGGGGGCTCTCTGAAGCTTTCTTT.

V and J are TRBV18 and TRBJ2-7; tentatively, D is TRBD2 (5 bases). The germline CDR1 and CDR2 sequences are KGHSH and LQKENI. This CDR3 is 13 amino acids long. V was pared by 8 bases and J by 4 bases, with 15 bases between. CDR3 loop: CASPLAGVYEQYF. CDR3 nucleotides: TGTGCCAGCCCCCTCGCGGGCGTGTACGAGCAGTACTTC. The entire variable domain, with the rest obtained from reference TRBV18 and TRBJ2-7, is as follows: NAGVMQNPRHLVRRRGQEARLRCSPMKGHSHVYWYRQLPEEGLKFMVYLQKENIIDESGMPKERFSAEFPKEGPSILRIQQVVRGDSAAYFCASPLAGVYEQYFGPGTRLTVT.

The rearrangement links TRBV11-2 to TRBJ2-5; D unresolved. The CDR3 runs 11 residues. Per the germline V gene, CDR1 is SGHAT and CDR2 is FQNNGV. The germline V and J ends were trimmed by 4 bases and 5 bases, with 5 bases remaining between them. CDR3 region: CASSSGETQYF. As DNA, the CDR3 is TGTGCCAGCAGCTCCGGGGAGACCCAGTACTTC.

This chain joins TRBV5-5 and TRBJ1-1; D gene ambiguous. From germline, CDR1 is SGHKS and CDR2 YYEKEE (reference sequence). The CDR3 has 14 amino acids. Deletions cut 0 bases from V and 2 bases from J, with 8 bases between. CDR3 nucleotides: TGTGCCAGCAGCTTGGTGACAACAAACACTGAAGCTTTCTTT. This gives the protein CASSLVTTNTEAFF.

The V gene is TRBV5-3, the J gene TRBJ1-5; D is possibly TRBD1 (6 bases). TRBV5-3 is noted as an ORF with a role that remains uncertain. V was cut by 6 bases and J by 4 bases, with 17 bases left in between. This CDR3 contains 15 residues. This CDR3 is CARTKPGHSNQPQHF. The DNA of the CDR3 is TGTGCCAGAACCAAACCGGGACATTCTAATCAGCCCCAGCATTTT.

This clone has just a few counts. The V gene is TRBV6-1, the J gene TRBJ1-5; D remains unclear. This CDR3 has 13 residues. Germline assignment: CDR1 MNHNS and CDR2 SASEGT. V was clipped by 1 base and J by 9 bases, with 10 bases between them. The CDR3 DNA is TGTGCCAGCAGTGAAGAGCGCGGTACGCCCCAGCATTTT. This gives the protein CASSEERGTPQHF.